The clone carrying this T cell receptor beta chain has ten or more counts. The record originates from a study of T cells in Graves' hyperthyroidism and ophthalmopathy. In making diagnoses, clinical symptoms, serum thyroxine and TRAb, thyroid ultrasound and orbital computed tomography were all used. CDR1 is SGHRS, CDR2 YFSETQ, per germline. CDR3 length: 15 amino acids. The V gene lost 1 base and the J gene lost 2 bases, with 12 bases spanning the gap. Using RNA transcripts as the source, TCR beta CDR3 regions were amplified. With the HTBI primer set, the TCR CDR3 went through a first round of RT-PCR. TCRdb ran MiXCR on the multiplex PCR reads and lists one entry per CDR3 protein. The table has 450,000 to 700,000 distinct CDR3 sequences, roughly 46% seen once.

V gene TRBV5-1 combines with J gene TRBJ1-1; D is perhaps TRBD1 (5 bases). This TCR came from an adult woman with Graves' disease, either hyperthyroidism or ophthalmopathy (not recorded which). The sequenced material came from peripheral blood or thyroid tissue (not recorded which). The CDR3 nucleotides are TGCGCCAGCAGCTTGTTTTTGGGGGACAACACTGAAGCTTTCTTT. Translated, it gives CASSLFLGDNTEAFF.